The 23 T cell receptor beta chains presented below share a single source sample, sequenced in a study of blood T cell repertoires in COVID-19. Produced via immunoSEQ multiplex PCR; TCRdb's table is partial and in-frame only. The data contain around 370,000 clones, about 88% of them seen just once; the ten biggest clones take up 6% to 8.5%. The sequenced sample consisted of peripheral blood. These receptors were collected from a woman aged 70-85 years with COVID-19, enrolled during active disease.

J is TRBJ2-1 and V is TRBV2; TRBD1 is a possible D gene (6 bases). The V end was cut by 0 bases, the J end by 5 bases, with 11 bases between. Germline V gene data show CDR1 as SNHLY and CDR2 as FYNNEI. CDR3 size: 15 residues. The CDR3 nucleotides read TGTGCCAGCAGTGAAGCAGGGGGACCGAACAATGAGCAGTTCTTC. Translating it yields CASSEAGGPNNEQFF.

The rearrangement joins TRBV5-4 to TRBJ2-5; TRBD2 matches at 10 bases. The germline V gene has CDR1 SGHNT and CDR2 YYREEE (reference sequence). The CDR3 totals 14 residues. Trimming removed 4 bases from V and 4 bases from J; junction bases left unmatched: 4. The CDR3 reads CASSSGGAVETQYF. DNA of the CDR3: TGTGCCAGCAGCAGCGGGGGGGCCGTAGAGACCCAGTACTTC.

A few counts support this clone. This chain uses TRBV7-9 with TRBJ1-1, with D hard to call. The CDR3 has 14 residues. Trimming shortened V by 5 bases and J by 4 bases, and 14 bases separated the two germline ends. The V gene's germline CDR1 is SEHNR and CDR2 FQNEAQ (reference sequence). The CDR3 nucleotides are TGTGCCAGCAGCCAGATGGGGAGTACCACTGAAGCTTTCTTT. Its protein product is CASSQMGSTTEAFF.

There are a few counts of this clone. The rearrangement uses TRBV19 and TRBJ1-3; 9 bases match TRBD1. The CDR3 sequence is 10 residues long. Trimming cost V 4 bases and J 15 bases; bases outside gene matches: 1. CDR1 is LNHDA, CDR2 SQIVND, per germline (reference sequence). CDR3 residues: CASSRDREYF. The CDR3 bases are TGTGCCAGTAGTAGGGACAGGGAATATTTT.

V is TRBV6-2 or TRBV6-3 and J is TRBJ1-6; D gene unclear. CDR1 and CDR2 (germline): MNHEY, SVGEGT. V shed 2 bases and J shed 7 bases, with 15 bases lying between them. CDR3 size: 16 residues. CDR3 DNA sequence: TGTGCCAGCAGTTACCCGACCGGGAGACTAAATTCACCCCTCCACTTT. It translates to CASSYPTGRLNSPLHF.

This clone appeared once. This rearrangement joins TRBV12-2 to TRBJ2-4; TRBD1 is the table's D call and was not checked against the DNA. TRBV12-2 represents a pseudogene. The CDR3 loop spans 14 amino acids. CDR3 region: CASRLGQGFFIQYF. The DNA of the CDR3 is TGTGCAAGTCGCTTGGGACAGGGGTTTTTCATTCAGTACTTC.

The chain is built from TRBV27 and TRBJ2-1, with 9 bases that match TRBD2. Germline values: CDR1 MNHEY, CDR2 SMNVEV (reference sequence). The ends lost 1 base at V and 6 bases at J; junction bases unmatched: 4. This CDR3 has 15 residues. CDR3 sequence (DNA): TGTGCCAGCAGTTTATGGGCGGGGGGGCTCAATGAGCAGTTCTTC. It codes for CASSLWAGGLNEQFF.

This sequence joins TRBV28 and TRBJ1-1; D not resolved. The ends were cut back, 1 base at V and 0 bases at J, with 6 bases in the middle. CDR1 and CDR2 (germline): MDHEN, SYDVKM. The CDR3 is made up of 14 amino acids. The DNA of the CDR3 is TGTGCCAGCAGTTTATATAGCCTGAACACTGAAGCTTTCTTT. Encoded protein: CASSLYSLNTEAFF. Full variable domain (outside the CDR3, taken from reference TRBV28 and TRBJ1-1): DVKVTQSSRYLVKRTGEKVFLECVQDMDHENMFWYRQDPGLGLRLIYFSYDVKMKEKGDIPEGYSVSREKKERFSLILESASTNQTSMYLCASSLYSLNTEAFFGQGTRLTVV.

The chain is built from TRBV5-8 and TRBJ1-2, with D perhaps matching TRBD1 (5 bases). CDR1 and CDR2 (germline): SGHTS, YDEGEE. V was cut by 0 bases and J by 8 bases, with 8 bases left in between. The CDR3 runs to 12 residues. CDR3 sequence reads: CASSLGGGGYTF. Here the CDR3 DNA reads TGTGCCAGCAGCTTGGGGGGCGGAGGCTACACCTTC.

This clone was observed a single time. The J gene is TRBJ2-7, the V gene TRBV5-1; 9 bases agree with TRBD1. The CDR3 has 15 amino acids. From germline, CDR1 is SGHRS and CDR2 YFSETQ. V dropped 4 bases and J dropped 0; count of bases not matched to a gene: 5. The CDR3 here is CASSPPGQGSYEQYF. The CDR3 DNA reads as TGCGCCAGCAGCCCCCCGGGACAGGGCTCCTACGAGCAGTACTTC.

V usage is TRBV6-2 or TRBV6-3 and J usage is TRBJ1-1; 11 nucleotides align to TRBD1. Germline lookup yields CDR1 MNHEY and CDR2 SVGEGT. This CDR3 region has 19 residues. V lost 6 bases and J lost 1; bases outside the gene matches: 16. The CDR3 DNA is TGTGCCAGCAGCTTCATTCGACCCCGGGACAGGGGGTGGAACACTGAAGCTTTCTTT. Protein product: CASSFIRPRDRGWNTEAFF.

The chain has TRBV6-5 and TRBJ1-2; no clear D. Germline CDR1 reads MNHEY; CDR2 reads SVGAGI. The CDR3 runs to 14 residues. The V and J ends lost 6 bases and 8 bases respectively, with 19 bases between them. The CDR3 spells CASSSSGRERGYTF. CDR3 in DNA: TGTGCCAGCAGCTCCTCGGGGAGGGAACGAGGCTACACCTTC.

The chain joins TRBV5-1 to TRBJ2-5; D is possibly TRBD1 (5 bases). The germline V gene encodes CDR1 SGHRS and CDR2 YFSETQ. V lost 3 bases and J lost 5, with 17 bases in between. This CDR3 is 15 amino acids long. The CDR3 loop is CASSSGPSVGETQYF. CDR3 nucleotide sequence: TGCGCCAGCAGCTCAGGGCCATCGGTGGGGGAGACCCAGTACTTC.

V gene TRBV19 combines with J gene TRBJ2-4, with no clear D. This CDR3 has 15 residues. Trimming shortened V by 6 bases and J by 1 base, and 13 bases separated the two germline ends. The germline V gene has CDR1 LNHDA and CDR2 SQIVND (reference sequence). This chain's CDR3 is CASSPALRAKNIQYF. In nucleotides, the CDR3 is TGTGCCAGTAGCCCGGCGTTGCGGGCCAAAAACATTCAGTACTTC.

The chain combines TRBV5-6 with TRBJ2-3; 7 nucleotides align to TRBD2. The CDR3 is 15 amino acids. The ends lost 0 bases at V and 3 bases at J; junction bases unmatched: 4. Germline CDR1 and CDR2: SGHDT and YYEEEE. This chain's CDR3 is CASSLELRGTDTQYF. The CDR3 DNA reads TGTGCCAGCAGCTTGGAGTTGCGGGGGACAGATACGCAGTATTTT.

This chain joins TRBV3-1 (or the pseudogene TRBV3-2) and TRBJ2-7; TRBD2 matches at 7 bases. The trim removed 3 bases at V and 6 bases at J, leaving 5 bases unmatched. The germline gives CDR1 LGHDT, CDR2 YNNKEL (reference sequence). The CDR3 extends over 13 amino acids. The CDR3 is CASSQGRGTEQYF. In DNA, the CDR3 is TGTGCCAGCAGCCAGGGGAGGGGAACCGAGCAGTACTTC.

The rearrangement uses TRBV6-4 and TRBJ1-1, with D unclear. Trimming stripped 2 bases from V and 9 bases from J, with 7 bases between. Germline-derived CDR1 and CDR2 are MRHNA and SNTAGT. The CDR3 runs 11 residues. The CDR3 DNA sequence: TGTGCCAGCAGTGACGGAGGAAAAGCTTTCTTT. Protein product: CASSDGGKAFF.

This rearrangement joins TRBV7-2 to TRBJ2-1; 10 bases fit TRBD1. V trimming: 4 bases; J trimming: 9 bases; junction bases outside the gene matches: 6. The CDR3 extends over 14 amino acids. Looked up from germline, CDR1 is SGHTA and CDR2 is FQGNSA. The CDR3: CASSSFGTGVEQFF. The CDR3 nucleotides are TGTGCCAGCAGCTCCTTCGGGACAGGGGTTGAGCAGTTCTTC.

The genes are TRBV9 and TRBJ1-6, with 9 nucleotides matching TRBD1. Looked up from germline, CDR1 is SGDLS and CDR2 is YYNGEE. The ends lost 4 bases at V and 9 bases at J; junction bases unmatched: 11. This CDR3 has 16 residues. This CDR3 reads CASSLLPGQGSSPLHF. The CDR3 nucleotides are TGTGCCAGCAGCTTACTTCCGGGACAGGGTTCTTCACCCCTCCACTTT.

This sequence joins TRBV11-2 and TRBJ1-2; D uncertain. This CDR3 has 13 residues. V lost 5 bases and J 0 bases, leaving 7 bases between the germline ends. In germline, CDR1 is SGHAT, CDR2 FQNNGV. CDR3 amino acids: CASSRDTNYGYTF. CDR3 nucleotides: TGTGCCAGCAGCCGGGATACTAACTATGGCTACACCTTC.

The DNA of the CDR3 is TGTGCCAGCAGCTTAAGGGCAGGGTCCGACGAGCAGTACTTC. This gives the protein CASSLRAGSDEQYF. The chain recombines TRBV7-8 with TRBJ2-7; weak D call: TRBD1 (5 bases). The CDR3 consists of 14 residues. Germline V gene data show CDR1 as SGHVS and CDR2 as FQNEAQ. V lost 2 bases, J lost 5 bases, and 13 bases lay in between.

The chain uses TRBV2 and TRBJ2-7; D is possibly TRBD2 (6 bases). CDR3 length equals 15 residues. Germline CDR1 SNHLY, CDR2 FYNNEI. V gave up 6 bases and J gave up 3 bases, with 18 bases separating them. CDR3 DNA: TGTGCCAGCAGGATCTTGCCGGGAGCAATCTACGAGCAGTACTTC. Residues: CASRILPGAIYEQYF.

V usage is TRBV5-1 and J usage is TRBJ2-1; 7 bases map to TRBD2. V shed 0 bases and J 6 bases; nucleotides not matched to a gene: 6. This CDR3 is 15 amino acids long. Per the germline V gene, CDR1 is SGHRS and CDR2 is YFSETQ. The CDR3 reads CASSLGPSGSNEQFF. As DNA, the CDR3 is TGCGCCAGCAGCTTGGGTCCTAGCGGTAGCAATGAGCAGTTCTTC.